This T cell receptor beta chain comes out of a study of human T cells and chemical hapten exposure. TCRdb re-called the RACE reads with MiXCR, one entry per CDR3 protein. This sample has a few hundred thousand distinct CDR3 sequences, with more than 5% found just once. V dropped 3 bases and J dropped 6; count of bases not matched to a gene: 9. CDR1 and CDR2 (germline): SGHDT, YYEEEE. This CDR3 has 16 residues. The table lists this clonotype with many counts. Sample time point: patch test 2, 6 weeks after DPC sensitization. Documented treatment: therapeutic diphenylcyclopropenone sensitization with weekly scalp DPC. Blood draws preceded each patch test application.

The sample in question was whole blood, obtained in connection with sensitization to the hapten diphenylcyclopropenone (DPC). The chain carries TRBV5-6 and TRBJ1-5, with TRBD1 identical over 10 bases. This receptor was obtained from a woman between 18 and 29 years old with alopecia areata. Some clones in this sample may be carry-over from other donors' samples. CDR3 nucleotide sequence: TGTGCCAGCAGCTCCGGGACAGGGGATTTTGGTCAGCCCCAGCATTTT. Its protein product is CASSSGTGDFGQPQHF.